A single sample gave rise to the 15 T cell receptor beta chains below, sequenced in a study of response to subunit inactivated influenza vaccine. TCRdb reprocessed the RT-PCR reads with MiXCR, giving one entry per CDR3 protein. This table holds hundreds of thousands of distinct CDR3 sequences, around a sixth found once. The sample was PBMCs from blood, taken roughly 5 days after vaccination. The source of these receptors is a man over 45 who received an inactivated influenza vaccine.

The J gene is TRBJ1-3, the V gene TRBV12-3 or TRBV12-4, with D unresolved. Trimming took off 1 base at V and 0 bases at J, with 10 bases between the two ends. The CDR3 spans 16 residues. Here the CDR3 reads CASSLDRLVSGNTIYF. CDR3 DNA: TGTGCCAGCAGTTTAGATAGGTTGGTCTCTGGAAACACCATATATTTT.

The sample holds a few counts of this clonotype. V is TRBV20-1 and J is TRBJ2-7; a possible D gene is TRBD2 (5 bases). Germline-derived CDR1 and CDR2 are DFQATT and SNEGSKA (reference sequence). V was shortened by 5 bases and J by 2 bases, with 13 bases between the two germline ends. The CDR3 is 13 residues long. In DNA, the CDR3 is TGCAGTGCTTGGGCGGGTGGGACCTACGAGCAGTACTTC. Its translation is CSAWAGGTYEQYF.

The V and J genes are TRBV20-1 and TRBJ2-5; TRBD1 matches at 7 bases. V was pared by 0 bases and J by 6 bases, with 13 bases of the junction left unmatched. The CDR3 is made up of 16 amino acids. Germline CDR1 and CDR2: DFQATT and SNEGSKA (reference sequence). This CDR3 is CSARDFQTGPDQTQYF. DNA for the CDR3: TGCAGTGCTAGAGATTTTCAGACAGGGCCGGACCAGACCCAGTACTTC.

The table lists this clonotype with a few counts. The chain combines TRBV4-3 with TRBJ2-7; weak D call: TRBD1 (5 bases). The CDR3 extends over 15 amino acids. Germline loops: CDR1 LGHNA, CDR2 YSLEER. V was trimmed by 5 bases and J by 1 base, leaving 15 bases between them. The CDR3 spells CASSEVNTGSYEQYF. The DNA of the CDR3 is TGCGCCAGCAGCGAAGTTAACACAGGTTCCTACGAGCAGTACTTC.

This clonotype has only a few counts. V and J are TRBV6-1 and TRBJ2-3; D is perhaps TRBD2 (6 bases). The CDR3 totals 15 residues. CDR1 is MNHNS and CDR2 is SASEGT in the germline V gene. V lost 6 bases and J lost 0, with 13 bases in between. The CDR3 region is CASSWDLASTDTQYF. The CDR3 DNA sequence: TGTGCCAGCAGCTGGGACTTAGCTAGCACAGATACGCAGTATTTT.

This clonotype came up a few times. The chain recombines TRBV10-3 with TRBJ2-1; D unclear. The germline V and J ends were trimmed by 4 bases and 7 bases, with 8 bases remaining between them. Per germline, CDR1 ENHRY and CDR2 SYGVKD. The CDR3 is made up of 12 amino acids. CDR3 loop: CAISVVENEQFF. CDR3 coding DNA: TGTGCCATCAGTGTAGTAGAGAATGAGCAGTTCTTC.

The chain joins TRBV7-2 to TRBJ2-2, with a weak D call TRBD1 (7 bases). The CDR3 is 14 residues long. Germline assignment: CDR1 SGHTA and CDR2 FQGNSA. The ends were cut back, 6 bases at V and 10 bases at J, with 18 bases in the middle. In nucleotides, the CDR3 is TGTGCCAGCAGGCCACCCAGGGGGGCCGAGGAGCTGTTTTTT. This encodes CASRPPRGAEELFF.

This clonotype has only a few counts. CDR3 bases: TGTGCCAGCAGTAGGCGGACAGGGGTACTTGAAAAACTGTTTTTT. Encoded protein: CASSRRTGVLEKLFF. This sequence joins TRBV12-3 or TRBV12-4 and TRBJ1-4, with 9 bases that match TRBD1. CDR3 length equals 15 residues. V lost 5 bases to trimming and J lost 7 bases; unmatched junction nucleotides: 8.

The CDR3 protein is CASSPGGPAGYTF. The CDR3 DNA sequence: TGTGCCAGCAGTCCTGGGGGGCCGGCGGGCTACACCTTC. The chain couples TRBV7-9 to TRBJ1-2, with D possibly matching TRBD1 (6 bases). Deletions cut 6 bases from V and 8 bases from J, with 16 bases between. Germline V gene sequence: CDR1 SEHNR, CDR2 FQNEAQ (reference sequence). This CDR3 has 13 residues.

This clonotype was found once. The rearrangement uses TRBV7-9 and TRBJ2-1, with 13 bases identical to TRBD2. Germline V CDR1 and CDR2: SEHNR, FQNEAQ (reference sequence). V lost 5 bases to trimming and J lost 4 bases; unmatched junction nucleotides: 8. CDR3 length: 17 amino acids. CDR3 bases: TGTGCCAGCAGCCCGGGACTAGCGGGGAGGAATTACAATGAGCAGTTCTTC. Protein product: CASSPGLAGRNYNEQFF.

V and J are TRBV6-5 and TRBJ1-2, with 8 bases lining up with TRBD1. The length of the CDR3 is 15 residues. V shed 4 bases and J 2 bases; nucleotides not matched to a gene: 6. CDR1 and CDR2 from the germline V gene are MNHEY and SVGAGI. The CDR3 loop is CASSSGQVLNYGYTF. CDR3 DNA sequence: TGTGCCAGCAGTTCGGGACAGGTTCTGAACTATGGCTACACCTTC.

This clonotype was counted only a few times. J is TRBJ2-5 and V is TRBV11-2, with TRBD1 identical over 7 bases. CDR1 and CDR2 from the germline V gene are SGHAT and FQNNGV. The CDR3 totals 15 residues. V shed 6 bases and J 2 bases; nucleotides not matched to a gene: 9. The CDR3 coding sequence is TGTGCCAGCAGTAAGGGACAGACAGCTCAAGAGACCCAGTACTTC. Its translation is CASSKGQTAQETQYF.

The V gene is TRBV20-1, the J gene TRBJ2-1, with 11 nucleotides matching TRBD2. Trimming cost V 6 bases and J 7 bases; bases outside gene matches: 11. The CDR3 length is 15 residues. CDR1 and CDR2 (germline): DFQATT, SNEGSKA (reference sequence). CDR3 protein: CSARIAGGLDNEQFF. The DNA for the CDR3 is TGCAGTGCAAGAATAGCGGGGGGGCTAGATAATGAGCAGTTCTTC.

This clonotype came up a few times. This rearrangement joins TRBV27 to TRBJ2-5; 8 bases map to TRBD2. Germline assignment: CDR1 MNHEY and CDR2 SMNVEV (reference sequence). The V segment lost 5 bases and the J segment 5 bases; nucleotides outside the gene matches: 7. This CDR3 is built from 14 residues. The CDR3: CASSPTSGWETQYF. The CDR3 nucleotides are TGTGCCAGCAGTCCCACTAGCGGCTGGGAGACCCAGTACTTC.

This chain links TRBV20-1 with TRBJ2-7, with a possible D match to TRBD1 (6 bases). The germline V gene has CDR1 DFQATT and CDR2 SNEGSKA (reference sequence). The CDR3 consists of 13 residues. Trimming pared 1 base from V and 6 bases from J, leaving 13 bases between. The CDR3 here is CSARARGSGEQYF. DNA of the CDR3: TGCAGTGCTAGAGCCAGGGGCAGTGGCGAGCAGTACTTC.